Listed below are T cell receptor beta chains from one sample, sequenced in a study of cytomegalovirus exposure and HLA in healthy donors. TCRdb's table, derived via immunoSEQ multiplex PCR, lists solely in-frame clones and lacks some. The table shows about 270,000 clones, with 86% occurring only once. Sequencing was performed on PBMCs. These receptors originate from a man aged 35 to 55 in good health and CMV-seropositive. Both conserved end residues are part of each CDR3. D genes are given only for firm matches. Where a row states a size, it is once, few, many or the class of an expanded clone; other rows omit it.

size	D	length	V	J	CDR3	DNA
-	TRBD2	16	TRBV5-3	TRBJ2-3	CARSPPAGVGTDTQYF	TGTGCCAGAAGCCCTCCGGCGGGAGTGGGGACAGATACGCAGTATTTT
-	-	14	TRBV19	TRBJ2-1	CASSRGGPYNEQFF	TGTGCCAGTAGTAGGGGCGGACCCTACAATGAGCAGTTCTTC
-	TRBD2	15	TRBV19	TRBJ2-5	CASSIGASGTETQYF	TGTGCCAGTAGTATTGGGGCTAGCGGGACTGAGACCCAGTACTTC
-	TRBD2	16	TRBV7-9	TRBJ2-1	CASTPGTSSSYNEQFF	TGTGCCAGCACACCAGGGACTAGCAGCTCCTACAATGAGCAGTTCTTC
once	TRBD1	16	TRBV5-4	TRBJ2-4	CASSPGQGLAKNIQYF	TGTGCCAGCAGCCCCGGACAGGGACTAGCCAAAAACATTCAGTACTTC
-	-	14	TRBV28	TRBJ2-1	CASSLRLSHNEQFF	TGTGCCAGCAGTTTGCGACTGAGCCACAATGAGCAGTTCTTC
-	-	15	TRBV12-1	TRBJ2-5	CASSFVSGGQETQYF	TGTGCCAGCAGCTTTGTGTCGGGAGGGCAAGAGACCCAGTACTTC
-	TRBD1	15	TRBV6-1	TRBJ2-7	CASTLDRTRSYEQYF	TGTGCCAGCACCTTGGACAGGACCCGCTCCTACGAGCAGTACTTC
-	-	14	TRBV7-2	TRBJ2-7	CASSPAGIPYEQYF	TGTGCCAGCAGCCCTGCCGGTATACCCTACGAGCAGTACTTC
once	-	13	TRBV30	TRBJ1-5	CAWSPGQNQPQHF	TGTGCCTGGAGTCCTGGACAGAATCAGCCCCAGCATTTT
few	TRBD1	14	TRBV10-3	TRBJ1-1	CAIALGQPNTEAFF	TGTGCCATCGCGTTGGGACAGCCGAACACTGAAGCTTTCTTT
-	-	13	TRBV7-3	TRBJ2-3	CASSWDSTDTQYF	TGTGCCAGCAGTTGGGACTCCACAGATACGCAGTATTTT
-	-	13	TRBV9	TRBJ1-5	CASSRDSNQPQHF	TGTGCCAGCAGCAGAGATAGCAATCAGCCCCAGCATTTT
-	-	14	TRBV28	TRBJ1-5	CASRSDSNNQPQHF	TGTGCCAGCAGGTCGGACAGTAACAATCAGCCCCAGCATTTT
-	-	13	TRBV2	TRBJ1-2	CASSDRGSYGYTF	TGTGCCAGCAGTGATCGGGGATCCTATGGCTACACCTTC
-	TRBD1	17	TRBV14	TRBJ1-5	CASSQPGQGKGDQPQHF	TGTGCCAGCAGCCAACCCGGACAGGGAAAGGGAGATCAGCCCCAGCATTTT
-	-	14	TRBV6-5	TRBJ1-5	CASSYGQYNQPQHF	TGTGCCAGCAGTTACGGACAGTACAATCAGCCCCAGCATTTT
-	TRBD1	14	TRBV28	TRBJ2-7	CASSFRQGRDEQYF	TGTGCCAGCAGTTTTCGACAGGGACGAGACGAGCAGTACTTC
-	TRBD1	15	TRBV28	TRBJ1-1	CASRSDRAENTEAFF	TGTGCCAGCAGAAGCGACAGGGCGGAGAACACTGAAGCTTTCTTT
-	-	16	TRBV30	TRBJ1-1	CAWSGSRFGVNTEAFF	TGTGCCTGGAGTGGTTCCCGATTCGGTGTGAACACTGAAGCTTTCTTT
few	-	18	TRBV7-9	TRBJ1-4	CASSLGSAPRGTNEKLFF	TGTGCCAGCAGCTTAGGGTCGGCCCCCCGGGGGACTAATGAAAAACTGTTTTTT
-	-	16	TRBV29-1	TRBJ2-3	CSVEARGRFLTDTQYF	TGCAGCGTTGAAGCCCGGGGGAGGTTCCTCACAGATACGCAGTATTTT
-	-	15	TRBV28	TRBJ2-6	CASTQGGTGANVLTF	TGTGCCAGCACCCAGGGGGGAACTGGGGCCAACGTCCTGACTTTC
-	-	15	TRBV27	TRBJ1-5	CASSLSVQGNQPQHF	TGTGCCAGCAGTTTATCTGTACAGGGAAATCAGCCCCAGCATTTT
-	-	16	TRBV11-2	TRBJ1-2	CASSFIPGGGLYGYTF	TGTGCCAGCAGCTTTATCCCAGGCGGGGGATTATATGGCTACACCTTC
once	TRBD1	17	TRBV30	TRBJ1-5	CAWRRQGAPFGNQPQHF	TGTGCCTGGAGACGCCAGGGGGCGCCATTTGGCAATCAGCCCCAGCATTTT
-	-	14	TRBV6-5	TRBJ2-2	CASTPAAGTGELFF	TGTGCCAGCACCCCGGCGGCGGGGACCGGGGAGCTGTTTTTT
few	TRBD2	16	TRBV5-6	TRBJ2-3	CASSLSKTSEPDTQYF	TGTGCCAGCAGCTTGAGCAAGACTAGCGAGCCAGATACGCAGTATTTT